The 4 T cell receptor beta chains below were found in one sample sequenced in a study of T cell responses to AZD1222 COVID-19 vaccine. Generated by immunoSEQ multiplex PCR, the TCRdb table keeps only in-frame clones and is missing some. The sample records 150,000 or so clones, roughly 90% being singletons. Sample: peripheral blood, taken on day 0 of AZD1222 vaccination. The source is an adult in good health.

The rearrangement uses TRBV4-3 and TRBJ1-4, with TRBD1 identical over 7 bases. The germline gives CDR1 LGHNA, CDR2 YSLEER. The CDR3 loop spans 16 amino acids. V lost 1 base and J lost 4; bases outside the gene matches: 6. Here the CDR3 DNA reads TGCGCCAGCAGCCAAGCACTCGGGACAGATAATGAAAAACTGTTTTTT. Its translation: CASSQALGTDNEKLFF.

The genes are TRBV27 and TRBJ2-3; D may match TRBD1 or TRBD2 (5 bases each). The CDR3 extends over 19 amino acids. V was shortened by 2 bases and J by 0 bases, with 21 bases between the two germline ends. The germline V gene has CDR1 MNHEY and CDR2 SMNVEV (reference sequence). CDR3 in amino acids: CASSLGPGVGESSTDTQYF. CDR3 DNA: TGTGCCAGCAGTTTAGGCCCCGGGGTGGGGGAGTCAAGCACAGATACGCAGTATTTT.

The gene calls are TRBV29-1 and TRBJ2-7, with unresolved D. V was trimmed by 4 bases and J by 3 bases, leaving 13 bases between them. Germline lookup yields CDR1 SQVTM and CDR2 ANQGSEA. The CDR3 covers 13 residues. The CDR3 loop is CSVVPRPFYEQYF. The CDR3 region has the DNA TGCAGCGTTGTTCCCCGCCCATTCTACGAGCAGTACTTC.

The DNA for the CDR3 is TGCGCCAGCAGCCGATCAACCGGGACAGGGTCCTATGGCTACACCTTC. Translated, it gives CASSRSTGTGSYGYTF. The chain is built from TRBV5-1 and TRBJ1-2, with 9 nucleotides matching TRBD1. The germline gives CDR1 SGHRS, CDR2 YFSETQ. J was trimmed by 4 bases and V by 4 bases; bases with no gene match: 11. CDR3 length equals 16 residues.